The 21 T cell receptor beta chains reported below all come from one sample, sequenced in a study of CD8 T cells in ankylosing spondylitis. Notes on the study in general: Made up of fewer than 10 highly homologous variants, a TCR beta motif appeared characteristic of ankylosing spondylitis blood.

Antigens of these TCRs are unknown. Each CDR3 protein gets one entry after TCRdb re-called the 5' RACE reads with MiXCR. Of 200,000 to 250,000 distinct CDR3 sequences detected, around 20% appear once; the ten largest clones hold approximately 46%. Specimen: blood, either unsorted or a sorted T cell fraction (not recorded which). These receptors came from a male donor with ankylosing spondylitis.

The gene calls are TRBV29-1 and TRBJ2-1, with D maybe TRBD2 (7 bases). Germline values: CDR1 SQVTM, CDR2 ANQGSEA. The length of the CDR3 is 16 residues. The germline V and J ends were trimmed by 7 bases and 2 bases, with 21 bases remaining between them. This CDR3 is CSADSGGGRPYNEQFF. CDR3 coding DNA: TGCAGCGCCGATTCTGGGGGCGGGAGACCCTACAATGAGCAGTTCTTC.

This clonotype was observed a few times. J is TRBJ2-1 and V is TRBV14; TRBD2 agrees at 8 bases. The germline gives CDR1 SGHDN, CDR2 FVKESK. This CDR3 is built from 17 residues. Germline trimming cut 3 bases from V and 0 bases from J; bases unmatched to any gene: 7. The CDR3 region is CASSHLSGTSSYNEQFF. CDR3 DNA sequence: TGTGCCAGCAGCCACCTTAGCGGGACCAGCTCCTACAATGAGCAGTTCTTC.

This clonotype turned up a few times. The V and J genes are TRBV5-1 and TRBJ2-7, with TRBD1 identical over 7 bases. Unmatched junction bases numbered 10, after V lost 4 bases and J lost 6 bases. The CDR3 has 14 amino acids. Germline V gives CDR1 SGHRS, CDR2 YFSETQ. As DNA, the CDR3 is TGCGCCAGCAGCATTGACAGGGAGTCGGCCGAGCAGTACTTC. It codes for CASSIDRESAEQYF.

The gene calls are TRBV4-1 and TRBJ1-5; D not certain. Germline V gene sequence: CDR1 MGHRA, CDR2 YSYEKL. V dropped 3 bases and J dropped 8 bases, with 14 bases sitting between them. This CDR3 spans 14 amino acids. CDR3 sequence reads: CASSHYGSLEPQHF. The CDR3 DNA sequence: TGCGCCAGCAGCCATTACGGCTCTCTGGAGCCCCAGCATTTT.

This rearrangement joins TRBV11-2 to TRBJ2-1; D might be TRBD1 (5 bases). The CDR3 covers 13 residues. Per germline, CDR1 SGHAT and CDR2 FQNNGV. V lost 1 base and J lost 9, with 10 bases in between. In DNA, the CDR3 is TGTGCCAGCAGCTTAGGGCAGGGCGTTGAGCAGTTCTTC. Translation: CASSLGQGVEQFF.

This clonotype has at least ten counts. The rearrangement uses TRBV5-1 and TRBJ2-2, with TRBD2 matching over 8 bases. Germline assignment: CDR1 SGHRS and CDR2 YFSETQ. CDR3 length: 16 residues. V dropped 5 bases and J dropped 0; count of bases not matched to a gene: 6. The CDR3 region is CASSLAGTSNTGELFF. CDR3 nucleotides: TGCGCCAGCAGTTTAGCGGGGACTTCGAACACCGGGGAGCTGTTTTTT.

V and J are TRBV19 and TRBJ1-1; 8 nucleotides agree with TRBD1. There are 13 residues in the CDR3. CDR1 is LNHDA, CDR2 SQIVND, per germline (reference sequence). V trimming: 11 bases; J trimming: 4 bases; junction bases outside the gene matches: 9. CDR3 sequence (DNA): TGTGCCGGATCAGGGGGCTACGGCACTGAAGCTTTCTTT. Translation: CAGSGGYGTEAFF.

This clonotype turned up a few times. The chain has TRBV4-1 and TRBJ2-7; D unclear. Germline assignment: CDR1 MGHRA and CDR2 YSYEKL. Trimming cost V 0 bases and J 0 bases, with 15 bases left between them. There are 17 residues in the CDR3. This CDR3 reads CASSQDGSPLSSYEQYF. CDR3 DNA sequence: TGCGCCAGCAGCCAAGATGGCAGTCCCCTCAGCTCCTACGAGCAGTACTTC.

This clonotype has just a few counts. The chain employs TRBV7-9 and TRBJ2-7; 9 nucleotides match TRBD2. The CDR3 spans 15 residues. The germline V gene encodes CDR1 SEHNR and CDR2 FQNEAQ (reference sequence). The trim removed 5 bases at V and 4 bases at J, leaving 9 bases unmatched. The CDR3 is CASSDGGSGSYEQYF. CDR3 in DNA: TGTGCCAGCAGCGACGGCGGTAGCGGGAGTTACGAGCAGTACTTC.

This clonotype was counted between two and nine times. The chain combines TRBV7-9 with TRBJ2-3; 7 positions match TRBD1. J was trimmed by 4 bases and V by 3 bases; bases with no gene match: 4. CDR3 size: 14 residues. The germline V gene encodes CDR1 SEHNR and CDR2 FQNEAQ (reference sequence). CDR3 nucleotide sequence: TGTGCCAGCAGCTTCCGACAGGGTGCAGATACGCAGTATTTT. Its protein product is CASSFRQGADTQYF.

This clonotype was picked up a small number of times. The rearrangement uses TRBV19 and TRBJ1-1, with D tentatively TRBD1 (5 bases). The germline CDR1 and CDR2 sequences are LNHDA and SQIVND (reference sequence). V lost 3 bases and J 5 bases, leaving 13 bases between the germline ends. The CDR3 runs to 14 residues. CDR3 loop: CASSIGAGKTEAFF. The CDR3 nucleotides read TGTGCCAGTAGTATCGGGGCGGGGAAAACTGAAGCTTTCTTT.

The rearrangement uses TRBV7-9 and TRBJ2-2; D is perhaps TRBD2 (6 bases). This CDR3 has 16 residues. Trimming took 7 bases from V and 6 from J, leaving 21 bases between them. Germline V gene lookup returns CDR1 SEHNR and CDR2 FQNEAQ (reference sequence). CDR3 DNA sequence: TGTGCCAGCATAAGGGATAGCGGCCCCGGGTCCGGGGAGCTGTTTTTT. It is translated as CASIRDSGPGSGELFF.

This chain joins TRBV2 and TRBJ2-1; 9 positions agree with TRBD2. CDR3 length: 14 residues. Germline CDR1 SNHLY, CDR2 FYNNEI. Trimming cost V 6 bases and J 7 bases; bases outside gene matches: 7. Written as DNA, the CDR3 is TGTGCCAGCAGCGGGACTAGCTTCCCAAATGAGCAGTTCTTC. Translation gives CASSGTSFPNEQFF.

The gene calls are TRBV27 and TRBJ2-3, with D possibly TRBD2 on 5 matching bases. Trimming shortened V by 5 bases and J by 4 bases, and 10 bases separated the two germline ends. Germline V gene lookup returns CDR1 MNHEY and CDR2 SMNVEV (reference sequence). This CDR3 spans 13 amino acids. CDR3 sequence (DNA): TGTGCCAGCAGTATAGCGACGGCAGATACGCAGTATTTT. Translating gives CASSIATADTQYF.

This clonotype was found many times. This chain connects TRBV3-1 to TRBJ1-2, with TRBD1 matching over 7 bases. This CDR3 region has 14 residues. Germline assignment: CDR1 LGHDT and CDR2 YNNKEL (reference sequence). V shed 5 bases and J 1 base; nucleotides not matched to a gene: 4. Here the CDR3 reads CASSWTGVNYGYTF. CDR3 coding DNA: TGTGCCAGCAGCTGGACAGGAGTTAACTATGGCTACACCTTC.

This sequence joins TRBV5-1 and TRBJ2-7; no clear D. The ends were cut back, 1 base at V and 3 bases at J, with 14 bases in the middle. Germline-derived CDR1 and CDR2 are SGHRS and YFSETQ. This CDR3 has 15 amino acids. DNA for the CDR3: TGCGCCAGCAGCTTGTGGGTCGACCCTCTCTACGAGCAGTACTTC. Its translation: CASSLWVDPLYEQYF.

This clonotype was recorded a few times. The J gene is TRBJ1-2, the V gene TRBV20-1, with a tentative D call TRBD1 (5 bases). Germline V CDR1 and CDR2: DFQATT, SNEGSKA (reference sequence). Trimming removed 3 bases at V and 4 bases at J, with 18 bases between. There are 15 residues in the CDR3. CDR3 amino acids: CSARVTTVGFYGYTF. In DNA, the CDR3 is TGCAGTGCTAGGGTGACGACAGTGGGGTTCTATGGCTACACCTTC.

There are a few counts of this clonotype. Here the CDR3 reads CSARDLAEETQYF. The CDR3 region has the DNA TGCAGTGCTAGAGATCTAGCGGAAGAGACCCAGTACTTC. The V call is TRBV20-1, the J call TRBJ2-5, with TRBD2 matching 7 bases. Looked up from germline, CDR1 is DFQATT and CDR2 is SNEGSKA (reference sequence). V was pared by 0 bases and J by 3 bases, with 1 base of the junction left unmatched. CDR3 size: 13 residues.

A remark on this clonotype: Given a much more abundant clone one base away, this may be a read error. The chain links TRBV4-1 to TRBJ1-1; 7 bases match TRBD1. V was pared by 5 bases and J by 1 base, with 7 bases of the junction left unmatched. Germline V gene sequence: CDR1 MGHRA, CDR2 YSYEKL. This CDR3 has 15 amino acids. CDR3 region: CASSKVEGANTEAFF. CDR3 DNA sequence: TGCGCCAGCAGCAAAGTAGAGGGGGCGAACACTGAAGCTTTCTTT.

This clonotype was counted at least ten times. CDR3 protein: CASSLTVSLSYEQYF. The CDR3 DNA sequence: TGCGCCAGCAGCTTGACAGTATCCCTCTCCTACGAGCAGTACTTC. The rearrangement links TRBV5-1 to TRBJ2-7, with D unresolved. This CDR3 is built from 15 residues. Germline CDR1 and CDR2: SGHRS and YFSETQ. The V end lost 1 base, the J end lost 0 bases, and 11 bases lay between the germline ends.

This clonotype was seen a handful of times. The chain combines TRBV10-3 with TRBJ2-3; 10 nucleotides agree with TRBD2. Germline assignment: CDR1 ENHRY and CDR2 SYGVKD. The length of the CDR3 is 15 residues. V was clipped by 2 bases and J by 3 bases; unmatched bases: 2. The chain's CDR3 is CAISEASGGTDTQYF. The CDR3 DNA reads as TGTGCCATCAGTGAGGCTAGCGGGGGAACAGATACGCAGTATTTT.